This T cell receptor beta chain was captured by sequencing in a study of a mutant IDH1 vaccine in newly diagnosed glioma (TCRdb year 2021). Concerning the study at large: Across visits V03 through V10, patients got a total of eight vaccinations, given in weeks 1, 3, 5, 7, 11, 15, 19 and 23. In the chemotherapy-containing groups, vaccination started alongside temozolomide cycles, whereas in patients who had radiotherapy alone it started 4-6 weeks after radiotherapy. Of the roughly 31 treated patients, roughly 62% were male and approximately 40% were female, and the mean age was around 40 years. Prior to enrollment, patients had been given standard therapy consisting of radiotherapy alone, temozolomide alone, or radiochemotherapy with temozolomide, with the combination given to most patients. Peripheral blood was collected at six visits: V03 (baseline), V05, V07, V10, V12 and V13. Longitudinal TCRB deep sequencing was done for 25 treated patients, wherever samples were available for exploratory analyses.

Points the paper makes about the study in general: No apparent relationship was observed between pseudoprogression and alterations in the top peripheral T cell clonotypes detected by TCRB sequencing. Immune responses induced by the vaccine were seen in around 94% of patients across multiple MHC alleles. The authors stated that sample limitations prevented analyses of patient blood samples from being reproduced. PBMC samples for TCRB deep sequencing were selected based on availability.

The library was produced with the immunoSEQ multiplex PCR assay. The hsTCRB Kit was used according to the manufacturer's protocol to amplify rearranged TCR beta chain sequences. An Illumina MiSeq was used to sequence the TCRB libraries. The paper's data handling went like this. Demultiplexing, trimming and gene mapping were performed with the kit vendor's proprietary platform. The immuneACCESS repertoire file appears here via TCRdb, limited to in-frame rearrangements. These files lack a portion of the clones; in checked studies, under half of the deficit traces to unresolved V genes, and the cause of the others is not known. The V and J calls and clone size come from that table; D and trimming were worked out from the DNA. In this sample the table shows around 32,000 clones, approximately 86% of which occur a single time. In total, the top ten clones hold under 4% of the sample. Per the germline V gene (reference sequence), SEHNR is the CDR1 and FQNEAQ is the CDR2. Spanning cysteine to phenylalanine, the CDR3 consists of 14 amino acids. The retained sequence is limited to the CDR3, 42 bases, with the frame set at the first base. V trim: 5 bases; J trim: 3 bases; unmatched bases: 4.

In regard to this clone: Its cognate antigen has yet to be identified. No base quality values were provided; no much bigger clone lies one nucleotide off.

The sample's time point label, in plain terms: week 5, during vaccination. Every vaccine dose consisted of 300 ug of a 20-mer mutant IDH1 peptide in Montanide, administered subcutaneously together with topical imiquimod. Donors had newly diagnosed WHO grade 3 or 4 IDH1-mutant astrocytomas with loss of nuclear ATRX. The samples were drawn from NOA16, a multicentre, single-arm, open-label phase I trial in Germany that tested a mutant IDH1 peptide vaccine in humans for the first time. The DNeasy Blood and Tissue Kit was used to extract genomic DNA from EDTA blood for TCRB sequencing. Recombination joined TRBV7-9 with TRBJ1-3; 7 central nucleotides agree with TRBD1. The TCR originated in a woman between 40 and 50 years old with glioma. Some clones in this sample may be carry-over from other donors' samples. Specimen: peripheral blood mononuclear cells (PBMCs), collected from a glioma patient whose treatment included an IDH1 peptide vaccine. Here is the DNA: TGTGCCAGCAGCCAGGGGGGCGGTGGAAACACCATATATTTT. Its product reads: CASSQGGGGNTIYF.